This entry lists 14 T cell receptor beta chains sequenced from one sample in a study of T cells in Graves' hyperthyroidism and ophthalmopathy (dated by TCRdb to between 2019 and 2020). Library construction relied on multiplex PCR. Instrument on record: Illumina HiSeq 2000. Amplification of TCR beta CDR3 regions was carried out from RNA transcripts. For the first round of RT-PCR on the TCR CDR3, the HTBI primer set was used together with the Qiagen OneStep RT-PCR kit. TCRdb reprocessed the public reads (quality trimming at Q25 with fastp, clone calling with MiXCR) and kept in-frame beta chains. Entries are consolidated by CDR3 protein sequence, retaining the most common genes and DNA. Here the sample has about 570,000 distinct CDR3 sequences; 35% to 55% occur a single time. The ten largest clones take up around 20% of the sample. Sequenced material: peripheral blood or thyroid tissue (not recorded which). The receptors here all came from an adult woman with Graves' disease, either hyperthyroidism or ophthalmopathy (not recorded which).

This clonotype occurred many times. The chain is built from TRBV4-1 and TRBJ1-2; D gene uncertain. V was clipped by 4 bases and J by 6 bases, with 18 bases between them. The CDR3 is 15 residues long. From germline, CDR1 is MGHRA and CDR2 YSYEKL. The CDR3 coding sequence is TGCGCCAGCAGCCCGCGGGATCCACCGAGGCATGGCTACACCTTC. Amino acid sequence: CASSPRDPPRHGYTF.

Written as DNA, the CDR3 is TGTGCCAGTAGGAACACCGTGGGCTATGGCTACACCTTC. Translation gives CASRNTVGYGYTF. The chain uses TRBV19 and TRBJ1-2; no definite D call. The CDR3 loop spans 13 amino acids. V was cut by 6 bases and J by 4 bases, with 12 bases left in between. The germline gives CDR1 LNHDA, CDR2 SQIVND (reference sequence).

The rearrangement links TRBV19 to TRBJ1-1, with 7 bases lining up with TRBD1. The CDR3 is 17 amino acids. Germline V gene lookup returns CDR1 LNHDA and CDR2 SQIVND (reference sequence). Trimming removed 7 bases from V and 6 bases from J; junction bases left unmatched: 20. In DNA form, the CDR3 reads TGTGCCAGTACCATGGGGACAGTGGCTTCCACTTACCCTGAAGCTTTCTTT. It codes for CASTMGTVASTYPEAFF. The full variable domain, in which reference TRBV19 and TRBJ1-1 provide the parts outside the CDR3, is DGGITQSPKYLFRKEGQNVTLSCEQNLNHDAMYWYRQDPGQGLRLIYYSQIVNDFQKGDIAEGYSVSREKKESFPLTVTSAQKNPTAFYLCASTMGTVASTYPEAFFGQGTRLTVV.

This clonotype was detected many times. The J gene is TRBJ1-5, the V gene TRBV6-6; the D gene is possibly TRBD1 (6 bases). Between the trimmed V and J ends, which lost 2 bases and 4 bases, there was a span of 9 bases. This CDR3 spans 14 amino acids. The germline CDR1 and CDR2 sequences are MNHNY and SVGAGI (reference sequence). CDR3 in DNA: TGTGCCAGCAGTTACGAGGGGGGGAATCAGCCCCAGCATTTT. Translating gives CASSYEGGNQPQHF.

This clonotype came up once. The J gene is TRBJ1-1, the V gene TRBV12-3 or TRBV12-4, with D possibly matching TRBD1 (6 bases). Deletions cut 7 bases from V and 1 base from J, with 10 bases between. This CDR3 contains 13 residues. In nucleotides, the CDR3 is TGTGCCAGCAAACAGGGTTGGAACACTGAAGCTTTCTTT. Translating it yields CASKQGWNTEAFF.

This clonotype was observed at least ten times. This sequence joins TRBV6-2 or TRBV6-3 and TRBJ2-7; TRBD1 matches 7 bases. The CDR3 consists of 15 residues. Germline assignment: CDR1 MNHEY and CDR2 SVGEGT. V was pared by 6 bases and J by 4 bases, with 12 bases of the junction left unmatched. The CDR3 coding sequence is TGTGCCAGCAGGGAGACAGGGAAGGGTCGTTACGAGCAGTACTTC. Its translation: CASRETGKGRYEQYF.

Ten or more counts support this clonotype. This sequence joins TRBV7-9 and TRBJ1-6, with D unclear. Trimming took off 2 bases at V and 5 bases at J, with 10 bases between the two ends. Germline loops: CDR1 SEHNR, CDR2 FQNEAQ (reference sequence). CDR3 size: 15 residues. CDR3: CASSLLQPNNSPLHF. CDR3 coding DNA: TGTGCCAGCAGCTTACTCCAGCCGAATAATTCACCCCTCCACTTT.

This chain uses TRBV20-1 with TRBJ1-5, with a possible D match to TRBD1 (5 bases). Germline V gene lookup returns CDR1 DFQATT and CDR2 SNEGSKA (reference sequence). The CDR3 consists of 14 residues. Trimming took off 5 bases at V and 2 bases at J, with 13 bases between the two ends. CDR3: CSARGHSGNQPQHF. The CDR3 nucleotides are TGCAGTGCTCGAGGACACTCAGGCAATCAGCCCCAGCATTTT.

This chain links TRBV29-1 with TRBJ1-3; D gene ambiguous. Trimming took 7 bases from V and 4 from J, leaving 8 bases between them. Germline V lookup: CDR1 SQVTM, CDR2 ANQGSEA. The CDR3 has 11 amino acids. The CDR3 protein is CSARLGNTIYF. CDR3 bases: TGCAGCGCCCGACTGGGAAACACCATATATTTT.

As DNA, the CDR3 is TGTGCCAGCAGTTCATTCGGCGGGGGTCAGCCCCAGCATTTT. It translates to CASSSFGGGQPQHF. This sequence joins TRBV12-3 or TRBV12-4 and TRBJ1-5; D may be TRBD1 (5 bases). The CDR3 runs to 14 residues. Trimming took off 4 bases at V and 6 bases at J, with 13 bases between the two ends.

The rearrangement uses TRBV10-3 and TRBJ1-4, with 12 bases aligning to TRBD1. The V gene's germline CDR1 is ENHRY and CDR2 SYGVKD. The V and J ends lost 4 bases and 5 bases, in that order; junction bases with no gene match: 11. CDR3 length equals 18 residues. For the CDR3, the DNA is TGTGCCATCAGTGGAACCGGGACAGGGGGCACCCCCAATGAAAAACTGTTTTTT. Its translation is CAISGTGTGGTPNEKLFF.

The J gene is TRBJ1-1, the V gene TRBV29-1; tentative D call: TRBD1 (5 bases). Germline-derived CDR1 and CDR2 are SQVTM and ANQGSEA. V gave up 8 bases and J gave up 3 bases, with 13 bases separating them. This CDR3 contains 12 residues. This CDR3 reads CSLGECDTEAFF. As DNA, the CDR3 is TGCAGCTTAGGGGAGTGCGACACTGAAGCTTTCTTT.

This clonotype was seen repeatedly, ten times or more. The J gene is TRBJ1-4, the V gene TRBV7-9; 11 positions agree with TRBD1. Looked up from germline, CDR1 is SEHNR and CDR2 is FQNEAQ (reference sequence). The junction had 6 bases not matched to a gene; V was cut back by 5 bases and J by 7 bases. The CDR3 runs to 15 residues. The CDR3 reads CASSARTGGVEKLFF. Here the CDR3 DNA reads TGTGCCAGCAGCGCCCGGACAGGGGGCGTTGAAAAACTGTTTTTT.

This clonotype was counted ten times or more. The rearrangement uses TRBV12-3 or TRBV12-4 and TRBJ1-3; TRBD1 matches at 7 bases. J was trimmed by 0 bases and V by 7 bases; bases with no gene match: 6. The CDR3 has 15 residues. This CDR3 reads CASIPRTGSGNTIYF. CDR3 nucleotides: TGTGCCAGCATTCCAAGGACAGGCTCTGGAAACACCATATATTTT.